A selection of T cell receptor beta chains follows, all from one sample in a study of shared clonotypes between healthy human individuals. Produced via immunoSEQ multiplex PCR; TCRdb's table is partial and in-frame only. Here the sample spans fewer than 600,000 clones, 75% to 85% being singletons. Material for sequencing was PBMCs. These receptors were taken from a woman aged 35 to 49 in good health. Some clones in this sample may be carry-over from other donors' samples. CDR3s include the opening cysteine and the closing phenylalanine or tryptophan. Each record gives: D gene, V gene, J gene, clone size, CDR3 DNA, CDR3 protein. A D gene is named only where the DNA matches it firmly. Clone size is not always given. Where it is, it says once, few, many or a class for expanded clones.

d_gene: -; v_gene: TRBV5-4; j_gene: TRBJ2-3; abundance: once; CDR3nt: TGTGCCAGCAGCGCACCGGGGACTAGCACAGATACGCAGTATTTT; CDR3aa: CASSAPGTSTDTQYF
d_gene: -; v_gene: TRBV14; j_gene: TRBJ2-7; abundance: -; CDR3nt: TGTGCCAGCAGCCCAATCACACAGGGTCGGTACGAGCAGTACTTC; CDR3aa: CASSPITQGRYEQYF
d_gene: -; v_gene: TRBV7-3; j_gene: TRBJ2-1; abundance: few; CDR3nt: TGTGCCAGCAGCTTAGCAGTTTCCTACAATGAGCAGTTCTTC; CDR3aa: CASSLAVSYNEQFF
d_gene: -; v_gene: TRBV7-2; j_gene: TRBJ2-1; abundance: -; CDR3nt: TGTGCCAGCAGCTTAACCCCTAGTGGAAAAAGGTACAATGAGCAGTTCTTC; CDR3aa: CASSLTPSGKRYNEQFF
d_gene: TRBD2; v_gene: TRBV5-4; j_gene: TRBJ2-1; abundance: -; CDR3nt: TGTGCCAGCAGCTCCGGGACTAGCCCGTCAAGTGAGCAGTTCTTC; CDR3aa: CASSSGTSPSSEQFF
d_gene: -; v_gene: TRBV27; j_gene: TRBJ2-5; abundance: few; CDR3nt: TGTGCCAGCAGTTTGGTAGAGACCCAGTACTTC; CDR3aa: CASSLVETQYF
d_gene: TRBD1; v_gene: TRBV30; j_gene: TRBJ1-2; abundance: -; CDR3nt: TGTGCCTGGAGCGAACCGAACAGGGGGCCAAGTGGCTACACCTTC; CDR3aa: CAWSEPNRGPSGYTF
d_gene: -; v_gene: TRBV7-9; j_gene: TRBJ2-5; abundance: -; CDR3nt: TGTGCCAGCGGCTGGACAGAAGAGACCCAGTACTTC; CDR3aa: CASGWTEETQYF
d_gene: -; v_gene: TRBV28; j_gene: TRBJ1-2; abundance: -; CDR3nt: TGTGCCAGCAGTTATTACCCCTCGGGAAACTATGGCTACACCTTC; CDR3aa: CASSYYPSGNYGYTF
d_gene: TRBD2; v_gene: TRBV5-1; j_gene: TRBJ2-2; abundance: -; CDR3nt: TGCGCCAGCAGCTTGGCCCGGGCTAGCGGGAACACCGGGGAGCTGTTTTTT; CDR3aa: CASSLARASGNTGELFF
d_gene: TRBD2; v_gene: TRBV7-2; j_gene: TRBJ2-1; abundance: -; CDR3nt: TGTGCCACCGCCGGGACTAGCGGGGTAACCAATGAGCAGTTCTTC; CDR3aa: CATAGTSGVTNEQFF
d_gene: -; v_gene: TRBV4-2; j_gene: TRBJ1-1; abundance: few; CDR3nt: TGTGCCAGCAGCCAAGATCAACGTGGCAGGAACACTGAAGCTTTCTTT; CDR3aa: CASSQDQRGRNTEAFF
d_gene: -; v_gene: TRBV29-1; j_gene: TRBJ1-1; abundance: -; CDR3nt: TGCAGCGTTGTTAATCCAGGGATGAACACTGAAGCTTTCTTT; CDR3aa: CSVVNPGMNTEAFF
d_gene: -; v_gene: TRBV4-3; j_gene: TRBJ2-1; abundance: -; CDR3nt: TGCGCCAGCAGCCAAGAGGGGAACGTTTATAATGAGCAGTTCTTC; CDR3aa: CASSQEGNVYNEQFF
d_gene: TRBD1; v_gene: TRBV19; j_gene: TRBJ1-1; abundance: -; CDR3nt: TGTGCCAGTCGGGAGGGACAGGGGTCAACTAGAGGTACCACTGAAGCTTTCTTT; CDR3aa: CASREGQGSTRGTTEAFF
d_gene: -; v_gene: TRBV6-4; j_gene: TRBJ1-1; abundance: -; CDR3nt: TGTGCCAGCAGTGAACAGGGAGGGGGCACTGAAGCTTTCTTT; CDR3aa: CASSEQGGGTEAFF
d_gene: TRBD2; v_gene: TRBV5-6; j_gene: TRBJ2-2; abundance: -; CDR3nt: TGTGCCAGCAGCTTCCCTAGCGGGCCCACCGGGGAGCTGTTTTTT; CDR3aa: CASSFPSGPTGELFF
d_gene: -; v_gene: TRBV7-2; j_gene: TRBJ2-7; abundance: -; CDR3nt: TGTGCCAGCAGCTTAAGCGGGCAGCGCTACGAGCAGTACTTC; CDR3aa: CASSLSGQRYEQYF
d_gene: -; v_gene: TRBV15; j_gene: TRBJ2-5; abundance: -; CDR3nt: TGTGCCACCAGCAGACTAACAGGGTTGGAGACCCAGTACTTC; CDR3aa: CATSRLTGLETQYF